This TCR beta chain was identified during a study of blood T cell repertoires in COVID-19 (dated by TCRdb to the early 2020s). Study-wide context: The collaborator samples originated in the United States, Italy and Spain and spanned the acute and convalescent phases of COVID-19. The material from the prospective study consisted of cDNA or gDNA derived from T cells, B-cell-depleted T cells, or PBMCs. Deeply sampled blood TCRbeta repertoires from subjects exposed to, actively infected with, or recovered from COVID-19 were included in the dataset. A freely available public database, intended as a resource for researchers studying the immune response to SARS-CoV-2, is where the repertoires were released. Samples were obtained from the ongoing ImmuneRACE study (first 160 participants) and from some 1,300 subjects provided by 6 global collaborators. Sample metadata almost always included a de-identified subject ID, COVID-19 status, age in years and sex. Where available, HLA class I and class II types were obtained from metadata supplied by the sample provider rather than from assay-based typing. Findings and caveats that apply to the study as a whole: Clinical and demographic metadata were provided uncurated, with the amount varying by source and participant.

For this clone: The antigen it binds to is not known. No base quality values were provided; no much bigger clone lies one nucleotide off.

The junction shows trimming of 0 bases on V and 1 base on J, plus 10 bases between the germline ends. There are 15 amino acids in the CDR3, from cysteine to phenylalanine inclusive. Only the CDR3 DNA stays, 45 bases, in frame from base 1. CDR1 SGHNT and CDR2 YYREEE were looked up in the germline V gene (reference sequence). Each collaborating institution followed its own protocols to collect whole blood in K2EDTA tubes. Collaborator samples were shipped for TCRbeta analysis as frozen whole blood, isolated PBMCs, or DNA extracted from either sample type. TCRbeta CDR3 regions were amplified from genomic DNA using the immunoSEQ Assay, a bias-controlled multiplex PCR. In the source study's methods: The number of nucleated cells in each sample was estimated by amplification of reference gene primers within the assay. To quantify the absolute abundance of each unique TCRbeta CDR3 rearrangement, sequence reads were collapsed and filtered. For each sample, productive Simpson clonality was calculated as the square root of Simpson's diversity index across productive rearrangements. In its TCRdb copy, this immuneACCESS table keeps in-frame sequences only and misses some clones. Where compared with another copy, unresolved V genes explain less than half of these, and the others have no known cause. V and J calls and clone size are as listed in that table; D and trimming were resolved from the DNA. The sample has 100,000 to 120,000 clones on record, over 70% of them singletons. The ten largest clones add up to roughly 1.6% of the sample.

The source of this sequence is a middle-aged man with acute or convalescent COVID-19. The rearrangement joined TRBV5-4 to TRBJ2-5; the D region possibly corresponds to TRBD1 (6 bases align). Sequencing was done on a sample of peripheral blood. The nucleotides are TGTGCCAGCAGCTTGGGTCCCAGGGGCCAAGAGACCCAGTACTTC. It encodes CASSLGPRGQETQYF.